Listed below are T cell receptor beta chains from one sample, sequenced in a study of cytomegalovirus exposure and HLA in healthy donors. The repertoire was sequenced with immunoSEQ multiplex PCR; TCRdb's copy has only in-frame clones and lacks some. The profile shows 150,000 to 200,000 clones, about 69% of them singletons. Input material: PBMCs. Every receptor here comes from a male donor in good health and CMV-seronegative. Both conserved end residues are part of each CDR3. A D gene is named only where the DNA matches it firmly. The size field is filled for only some rows; it gives once, few, many or a size class.

TRBD2,15,TRBV6-5,.,TRBJ2-4,CASSYSRTSGSLQYF,TGTGCCAGCAGTTACTCCCGGACTAGCGGCTCGCTACAGTACTTC
TRBD1,13,TRBV18,.,TRBJ1-1,CASSPGQATEAFF,TGTGCCAGCTCACCTGGACAGGCGACTGAAGCTTTCTTT
TRBD1,16,TRBV15,.,TRBJ1-3,CATSRDYRGSGNTIYF,TGTGCCACCAGCAGAGATTACAGGGGTTCTGGAAACACCATATATTTT
.,14,TRBV10-3,.,TRBJ2-7,CATTGGDREGEQYF,TGTGCCACTACCGGGGGGGACAGGGAGGGCGAGCAGTACTTC
.,13,TRBV5-4,.,TRBJ1-2,CASSSQDTYGYTF,TGTGCCAGCAGCTCACAGGACACCTATGGCTACACCTTC
TRBD2,15,TRBV7-9,.,TRBJ2-1,CASSPRTSFHHEQFF,TGTGCCAGCAGCCCTCGGACTAGTTTTCACCATGAGCAGTTCTTC
.,14,TRBV7-2,few,TRBJ2-3,CASSLVGATDTQYF,TGTGCCAGCAGCTTAGTGGGGGCCACAGATACGCAGTATTTT
.,14,TRBV9,.,TRBJ1-1,CASSVGGVLAEAFF,TGTGCCAGCAGCGTAGGGGGCGTCCTAGCTGAAGCTTTCTTT
.,15,TRBV19,.,TRBJ1-5,CAISPRGNSNQPQHF,TGTGCCATTAGCCCTAGGGGGAATAGCAATCAGCCCCAGCATTTT
TRBD2,14,TRBV9,.,TRBJ2-7,CASSVLADSYEQYF,TGTGCCAGCAGCGTACTAGCGGACTCCTACGAGCAGTACTTC
TRBD1,12,TRBV18,.,TRBJ1-2,CASSHDRGGYTF,TGTGCCAGCTCACACGACAGGGGCGGCTACACCTTC
TRBD1,13,TRBV29-1,.,TRBJ1-5,CSTRQGLDQPQHF,TGCAGCACTAGACAGGGGTTGGATCAGCCCCAGCATTTT
TRBD2,16,TRBV9,.,TRBJ2-7,CASSVEGSGSLYEQYF,TGTGCCAGCAGCGTAGAGGGGAGCGGGAGTCTCTACGAGCAGTACTTC
TRBD2,15,TRBV2,.,TRBJ2-7,CASSEWSSGSGEQYF,TGTGCCAGCAGTGAATGGTCTAGCGGGAGCGGCGAGCAGTACTTC
TRBD2,13,TRBV30,.,TRBJ2-5,CAWSGGGQETQYF,TGTGCCTGGAGTGGGGGGGGGCAAGAGACCCAGTACTTC
TRBD2,14,TRBV28,.,TRBJ2-3,CASSPGTSGSREYF,TGTGCCAGCAGCCCCGGGACTAGCGGGTCCCGCGAGTATTTT
TRBD1,15,TRBV4-1,.,TRBJ1-5,CASNRDRDSNQPQHF,TGCGCCAGCAACCGGGACAGGGATAGCAATCAGCCCCAGCATTTT
TRBD2,17,TRBV2,.,TRBJ2-1,CASNNPGLALAYNEQFF,TGTGCCAGCAATAACCCGGGACTAGCGTTAGCTTACAATGAGCAGTTCTTC
TRBD2,15,TRBV6-5,.,TRBJ2-1,CASSLLAESYNEQFF,TGTGCCAGCAGCCTTCTAGCGGAGTCCTACAATGAGCAGTTCTTC
TRBD1,19,TRBV30,.,TRBJ1-5,CAWSHSGTADLYSNQPQHF,TGTGCCTGGAGCCACTCCGGGACAGCGGATCTATATAGCAATCAGCCCCAGCATTTT
.,13,TRBV6-1,.,TRBJ1-2,CASSELVYYGYTF,TGTGCCAGCAGTGAACTAGTCTACTATGGCTACACCTTC
.,13,TRBV7-9,.,TRBJ1-1,CSSSFGQSTEAFF,TGTTCCAGCAGCTTTGGGCAAAGCACTGAAGCTTTCTTT
.,15,TRBV4-2,few,TRBJ2-1,CASSQKAGLEAEQFF,TGTGCCAGCAGCCAAAAGGCTGGCCTAGAGGCTGAGCAGTTCTTC
.,11,TRBV20-1,.,TRBJ2-5,CSATRGETQYF,TGCAGTGCTACCCGCGGAGAGACCCAGTACTTC
.,15,TRBV25-1,.,TRBJ1-5,CASSESGRRNQPQHF,TGTGCCAGCAGTGAGTCAGGGAGGCGTAATCAGCCCCAGCATTTT
.,15,TRBV6-1,.,TRBJ1-5,CASMSGGANNQPQHF,TGTGCCAGCATGTCCGGAGGGGCTAACAATCAGCCCCAGCATTTT